This T cell receptor beta chain was documented in a study of T cell responses to AZD1222 COVID-19 vaccine. General study findings and limits: CD4 TCRs linked to vaccination spanned spike, dominating at 160-218 and 743-854.

On this clone: Antigen: not known.

CDR3 length: 15 residues. V dropped 6 bases and J dropped 4; count of bases not matched to a gene: 9. Germline assignment: CDR1 MNHEY and CDR2 SVGAGI. The method was immunoSEQ multiplex PCR; TCRdb's version includes in-frame clones alone and lacks a portion of them. The table records around 180,000 clones, 88% of them present only once. The TCR was taken from an adult who received the AZD1222 COVID-19 vaccine. The chain couples TRBV6-5 to TRBJ1-2, with 9 bases aligning to TRBD1. The material was peripheral blood, obtained 28 days after the second AZD1222 dose. The CDR3 nucleotides read TGTGCCAGCAGACCCGGGACAGGGCTACCCTATGGCTACACCTTC. Translating it yields CASRPGTGLPYGYTF.